These 27 T cell receptor beta chains were sequenced from one sample in a study of OX40 agonist ivuxolimab in advanced cancers. The library was produced with the immunoSEQ multiplex PCR assay. The source is immuneACCESS, and TCRdb retained only in-frame sequences with V and J called. Part of the clones is not carried over; for the studies checked, unresolved V genes explain less than half of this, and the remainder is unexplained. The table for this sample lists approximately 40,000 clones; about 91% of them were counted only once. Roughly 25% of the sample is taken by the ten largest. Sequencing used CD4+ or CD8+ T cells sorted from blood, obtained in a trial of the OX40 agonist ivuxolimab. Receptor source: an adult with an advanced solid tumor such as melanoma, head and neck, liver or kidney cancer.

V gene TRBV30 combines with J gene TRBJ2-1; D possibly corresponds to TRBD2 (7 bases). This CDR3 contains 13 residues. From germline, CDR1 is GTSNPN and CDR2 SVGIG (reference sequence). In DNA, the CDR3 is TGTGCTTGGGAGGGGGGGACCTACAATGAGCAGTTCTTC. Protein: CAWEGGTYNEQFF.

This clone has more than one count but fewer than ten. This chain joins TRBV4-1 and TRBJ1-3, with 7 bases lining up with TRBD1. The V gene's germline CDR1 is MGHRA and CDR2 YSYEKL. V lost 1 base to trimming and J lost 6 bases; unmatched junction nucleotides: 6. The CDR3 covers 15 residues. CDR3 nucleotides: TGCGCCAGCAGCCAAGGCGCAGGGGGAGAAAACACCATATATTTT. It specifies CASSQGAGGENTIYF.

The rearrangement links TRBV7-8 to TRBJ2-1, with no clear D. The CDR3 covers 12 residues. The V gene lost 8 bases and the J gene lost 10 bases, with 15 bases spanning the gap. Germline V gives CDR1 SGHVS, CDR2 FQNEAQ. The CDR3 loop reads CASDDPRGEQFF. As DNA, the CDR3 is TGTGCCAGCGACGATCCACGTGGAGAGCAGTTCTTC. The full variable domain, in which reference TRBV7-8 and TRBJ2-1 provide the parts outside the CDR3, is GAGVSQSPRYKVAKRGQDVALRCDPISGHVSLFWYQQALGQGPEFLTYFQNEAQLDKSGLPSDRFFAERPEGSVSTLKIQRTQQEDSAVYLCASDDPRGEQFFGPGTRLTVL.

The V and J genes are TRBV5-4 and TRBJ1-1; 8 nucleotides align to TRBD1. After removal of 3 bases from V and 6 bases from J, the junction contained 13 bases not matched to a gene. CDR3 length equals 16 residues. Germline V gene lookup returns CDR1 SGHNT and CDR2 YYREEE (reference sequence). The CDR3 reads CASSSREDRADPEAFF. For the CDR3, the DNA is TGTGCCAGCAGCTCGCGGGAGGACAGGGCGGACCCTGAAGCTTTCTTT.

There are a few counts of this clone. The chain couples TRBV5-1 to TRBJ1-1; no definite D call. The germline V gene encodes CDR1 SGHRS and CDR2 YFSETQ. V gave up 2 bases and J gave up 1 base, with 12 bases separating them. This CDR3 comprises 15 residues. CDR3 amino acids: CASSLDAGWNTEAFF. In nucleotides, the CDR3 is TGCGCCAGCAGCTTAGACGCAGGCTGGAACACTGAAGCTTTCTTT.

CDR3 coding DNA: TGTGCCAGCAGTGCGAGACAGGTAGCCCTCCTCGGCGAGCAGTACTTC. As protein: CASSARQVALLGEQYF. V and J are TRBV27 and TRBJ2-7; weak D call: TRBD1 (6 bases). Per the germline V gene, CDR1 is MNHEY and CDR2 is SMNVEV (reference sequence). Trimming cost V 5 bases and J 6 bases, with 23 bases left between them. The CDR3 is 16 residues long.

This clone came up once. This rearrangement joins TRBV28 to TRBJ2-7; D possibly corresponds to TRBD2 (5 bases). V was pared by 7 bases and J by 5 bases, with 21 bases between. The CDR3 has 15 residues. The germline CDR1 and CDR2 sequences are MDHEN and SYDVKM. CDR3 coding DNA: TGTGCCAGCACCTTTTCGAGGGCTAGTCACCACGAGCAGTACTTC. Protein product: CASTFSRASHHEQYF. Full variable domain (remainder filled in from reference TRBV28 and TRBJ2-7): DVKVTQSSRYLVKRTGEKVFLECVQDMDHENMFWYRQDPGLGLRLIYFSYDVKMKEKGDIPEGYSVSREKKERFSLILESASTNQTSMYLCASTFSRASHHEQYFGPGTRLTVT.

This clone has only a few counts. V is TRBV7-6 and J is TRBJ2-7, with no clear D. The CDR3 runs 15 residues. In germline, CDR1 is SGHVS, CDR2 FNYEAQ. The V gene lost 5 bases and the J gene lost 2 bases, with 16 bases spanning the gap. CDR3 protein: CASSPSGGGAYEQYF. The CDR3 DNA reads TGTGCCAGCAGCCCTTCAGGCGGCGGAGCCTACGAGCAGTACTTC.

The chain employs TRBV6-1 and TRBJ2-1; 13 positions match TRBD2. The CDR3 is 17 residues long. The germline V gene has CDR1 MNHNS and CDR2 SASEGT. The trim removed 4 bases at V and 1 base at J, leaving 4 bases unmatched. CDR3 amino acids: CASSVLAGGPSYNEQFF. The CDR3 coding sequence is TGTGCCAGCAGTGTACTAGCGGGAGGGCCGTCCTACAATGAGCAGTTCTTC.

The chain recombines TRBV11-2 with TRBJ1-1; a possible D gene is TRBD1 (5 bases). CDR3 length: 17 residues. The germline V gene has CDR1 SGHAT and CDR2 FQNNGV. V lost 4 bases and J lost 3, with 21 bases in between. The CDR3 nucleotides are TGTGCCAGCAGCTCCGGCAGGGCAGGGAACGGGGACACTGAAGCTTTCTTT. It yields the protein CASSSGRAGNGDTEAFF. The full variable domain, its missing parts supplied by reference TRBV11-2 and TRBJ1-1, is EAGVAQSPRYKIIEKRQSVAFWCNPISGHATLYWYQQILGQGPKLLIQFQNNGVVDDSQLPKDRFSAERLKGVDSTLKIQPAKLEDSAVYLCASSSGRAGNGDTEAFFGQGTRLTVV.

The chain couples TRBV12-5 to TRBJ2-1, with D possibly being TRBD1 or TRBD2 (6 bases each). Germline V CDR1 and CDR2: LGHNT, FRNRAP. CDR3 length: 16 amino acids. Deletions cut 2 bases from V and 3 bases from J, with 14 bases between. Here the CDR3 DNA reads TGTGCTAGTGGTTTGATGGAGGGGGGAGGCTACAATGAGCAGTTCTTC. Amino acid sequence: CASGLMEGGGYNEQFF. Variable domain in full (rest from reference TRBV12-5 and TRBJ2-1): DARVTQTPRHKVTEMGQEVTMRCQPILGHNTVFWYRQTMMQGLELLAYFRNRAPLDDSGMPKDRFSAEMPDATLATLKIQPSEPRDSAVYFCASGLMEGGGYNEQFFGPGTRLTVL.

V gene TRBV10-2 combines with J gene TRBJ2-1, with TRBD2 matching over 9 bases. The germline CDR1 and CDR2 sequences are WSHSY and SAAADI. This CDR3 contains 17 residues. After removal of 3 bases from V and 5 bases from J, the junction contained 11 bases not matched to a gene. Here the CDR3 reads CASSERGRVAGDNEQFF. The CDR3 DNA reads TGCGCCAGCAGTGAAAGGGGGCGGGTAGCGGGGGACAATGAGCAGTTCTTC.

This chain joins TRBV9 and TRBJ2-3; D gene uncertain. Germline assignment: CDR1 SGDLS and CDR2 YYNGEE. This CDR3 region has 15 residues. The V end lost 4 bases, the J end lost 0 bases, and 12 bases lay between the germline ends. For the CDR3, the DNA is TGTGCCAGCAGCCCCGGAGAGACTAGCACAGATACGCAGTATTTT. Protein: CASSPGETSTDTQYF.

The chain combines TRBV7-9 with TRBJ2-5; perhaps TRBD2 as D (6 bases). CDR3 length: 12 residues. The germline CDR1 and CDR2 sequences are SEHNR and FQNEAQ (reference sequence). The V gene lost 8 bases and the J gene lost 1 base, with 8 bases spanning the gap. DNA of the CDR3: TGTGCCAGCGCGGGGTCCCAAGAGACCCAGTACTTC. Translating gives CASAGSQETQYF.

The chain employs TRBV9 and TRBJ1-2; 7 bases are shared with TRBD1. V lost 0 bases to trimming and J lost 1 base; unmatched junction nucleotides: 0. The CDR3 is 14 amino acids. Germline V CDR1 and CDR2: SGDLS, YYNGEE. The CDR3 here is CASSVGDSNYGYTF. The CDR3 bases are TGTGCCAGCAGCGTAGGGGACAGTAACTATGGCTACACCTTC.

The chain carries TRBV7-8 and TRBJ2-1, with 13 bases aligning to TRBD2. V lost 6 bases and J lost 9; bases outside the gene matches: 8. The length of the CDR3 is 15 residues. Germline V gene sequence: CDR1 SGHVS, CDR2 FQNEAQ. The CDR3 DNA reads TGTGCCAGCAGGATACTAGCGGGAGGGTTTGGTGAGCAGTTCTTC. This encodes CASRILAGGFGEQFF.

This chain connects TRBV11-2 to TRBJ2-1, with no clear D. The CDR3 consists of 15 residues. Looked up from germline, CDR1 is SGHAT and CDR2 is FQNNGV. The V and J ends lost 3 bases and 4 bases respectively, with 13 bases between them. CDR3 DNA sequence: TGTGCCAGCAGCTTGCTGACCCCAATTTACAATGAGCAGTTCTTC. Its translation: CASSLLTPIYNEQFF.

This rearrangement joins TRBV6-5 to TRBJ1-2, with TRBD1 as a possible D gene (5 bases). Trimming removed 6 bases from V and 7 bases from J, with 15 bases in between. This CDR3 has 13 amino acids. CDR1 is MNHEY and CDR2 is SVGAGI in the germline V gene. The DNA for the CDR3 is TGTGCCAGCAGAAAAGAGGGGCTAGGTGGCTACACCTTC. Translating it yields CASRKEGLGGYTF.

The chain carries TRBV14 and TRBJ1-2; D ambiguous. The length of the CDR3 is 15 residues. Germline CDR1 is SGHDN and CDR2 is FVKESK. Deletions cut 1 base from V and 4 bases from J, with 13 bases between. In DNA, the CDR3 is TGTGCCAGCAGCCAAGTAAAGTACCCGTCCTATGGCTACACCTTC. Residues: CASSQVKYPSYGYTF.

The V call is TRBV18, the J call TRBJ2-2, with D possibly matching TRBD1 (5 bases). V was trimmed by 3 bases and J by 1 base, leaving 9 bases between them. Per germline, CDR1 KGHSH and CDR2 LQKENI. The CDR3 has 15 amino acids. CDR3 residues: CASSPPGQNTGELFF. In nucleotides, the CDR3 is TGTGCCAGCTCACCGCCCGGACAGAACACCGGGGAGCTGTTTTTT. The variable domain in full, completed from reference TRBV18 and TRBJ2-2, reads NAGVMQNPRHLVRRRGQEARLRCSPMKGHSHVYWYRQLPEEGLKFMVYLQKENIIDESGMPKERFSAEFPKEGPSILRIQQVVRGDSAAYFCASSPPGQNTGELFFGEGSRLTVL.

This clone came up once. The V call is TRBV6-5, the J call TRBJ1-2, with D unclear. Trimming left V 2 bases short and J 1 base short, with 5 bases between. CDR3 length: 13 residues. Germline CDR1 is MNHEY and CDR2 is SVGAGI. In DNA form, the CDR3 reads TGTGCCAGCAGTTACAGGGTTAACTATGGCTACACCTTC. It translates to CASSYRVNYGYTF.

J is TRBJ2-6 and V is TRBV9; TRBD2 might be the D (5 bases). V lost 0 bases to trimming and J lost 5 bases, with 12 bases between them. The germline V gene encodes CDR1 SGDLS and CDR2 YYNGEE. The CDR3 loop spans 16 amino acids. DNA of the CDR3: TGTGCCAGCAGCGTAGGGACTGTTTCCTGGGCCAACGTCCTGACTTTC. It specifies CASSVGTVSWANVLTF.

This chain links TRBV9 with TRBJ2-3, with unresolved D. This CDR3 is 15 amino acids long. V lost 0 bases, J lost 2 bases, and 10 bases lay in between. Germline CDR1 SGDLS, CDR2 YYNGEE. The CDR3 loop is CASSVGATTTDTQYF. CDR3 DNA sequence: TGTGCCAGCAGCGTAGGGGCTACCACCACAGATACGCAGTATTTT.

The rearrangement joins TRBV6-5 to TRBJ2-7; 11 bases line up with TRBD2. Germline values: CDR1 MNHEY, CDR2 SVGAGI. Losses at the gene ends were 5 bases for V and 6 bases for J; bases not matched to a gene: 3. The CDR3 contains 13 residues. The CDR3 loop reads CASSELAGAEQYF. CDR3 sequence (DNA): TGTGCCAGCAGTGAACTAGCGGGAGCCGAGCAGTACTTC.

Only a few counts were recorded for this clone. V and J are TRBV28 and TRBJ1-2; weak D call: TRBD1 (6 bases). Germline V lookup: CDR1 MDHEN, CDR2 SYDVKM. The ends were cut back, 6 bases at V and 7 bases at J, with 9 bases in the middle. The CDR3 is 11 amino acids. The CDR3 loop is CASSHRAGYTF. CDR3 coding DNA: TGTGCCAGCAGCCACAGGGCTGGCTACACCTTC.

J is TRBJ2-3 and V is TRBV7-6, with 8 bases lining up with TRBD2. Germline V CDR1 and CDR2: SGHVS, FNYEAQ. Trimming took 1 base from V and 5 from J; bases not matched to a gene: 8. This CDR3 has 16 amino acids. The CDR3 region is CASSLEWGLAGDTQYF. CDR3 sequence (DNA): TGTGCCAGCAGCTTAGAGTGGGGTCTAGCGGGAGATACGCAGTATTTT.

The chain has TRBV30 and TRBJ1-1; D is unresolved. Trimming removed 3 bases at V and 0 bases at J, with 5 bases between. Germline CDR1 GTSNPN, CDR2 SVGIG (reference sequence). This CDR3 comprises 12 residues. The CDR3 nucleotides read TGTGCCTGGAGACATGTGAACACTGAAGCTTTCTTT. It yields the protein CAWRHVNTEAFF. Full variable domain (rest looked up from reference TRBV30 and TRBJ1-1): SQTIHQWPATLVQPVGSPLSLECTVEGTSNPNLYWYRQAAGRGLQLLFYSVGIGQISSEVPQNLSASRPQDRQFILSSKKLLLSDSGFYLCAWRHVNTEAFFGQGTRLTVV.